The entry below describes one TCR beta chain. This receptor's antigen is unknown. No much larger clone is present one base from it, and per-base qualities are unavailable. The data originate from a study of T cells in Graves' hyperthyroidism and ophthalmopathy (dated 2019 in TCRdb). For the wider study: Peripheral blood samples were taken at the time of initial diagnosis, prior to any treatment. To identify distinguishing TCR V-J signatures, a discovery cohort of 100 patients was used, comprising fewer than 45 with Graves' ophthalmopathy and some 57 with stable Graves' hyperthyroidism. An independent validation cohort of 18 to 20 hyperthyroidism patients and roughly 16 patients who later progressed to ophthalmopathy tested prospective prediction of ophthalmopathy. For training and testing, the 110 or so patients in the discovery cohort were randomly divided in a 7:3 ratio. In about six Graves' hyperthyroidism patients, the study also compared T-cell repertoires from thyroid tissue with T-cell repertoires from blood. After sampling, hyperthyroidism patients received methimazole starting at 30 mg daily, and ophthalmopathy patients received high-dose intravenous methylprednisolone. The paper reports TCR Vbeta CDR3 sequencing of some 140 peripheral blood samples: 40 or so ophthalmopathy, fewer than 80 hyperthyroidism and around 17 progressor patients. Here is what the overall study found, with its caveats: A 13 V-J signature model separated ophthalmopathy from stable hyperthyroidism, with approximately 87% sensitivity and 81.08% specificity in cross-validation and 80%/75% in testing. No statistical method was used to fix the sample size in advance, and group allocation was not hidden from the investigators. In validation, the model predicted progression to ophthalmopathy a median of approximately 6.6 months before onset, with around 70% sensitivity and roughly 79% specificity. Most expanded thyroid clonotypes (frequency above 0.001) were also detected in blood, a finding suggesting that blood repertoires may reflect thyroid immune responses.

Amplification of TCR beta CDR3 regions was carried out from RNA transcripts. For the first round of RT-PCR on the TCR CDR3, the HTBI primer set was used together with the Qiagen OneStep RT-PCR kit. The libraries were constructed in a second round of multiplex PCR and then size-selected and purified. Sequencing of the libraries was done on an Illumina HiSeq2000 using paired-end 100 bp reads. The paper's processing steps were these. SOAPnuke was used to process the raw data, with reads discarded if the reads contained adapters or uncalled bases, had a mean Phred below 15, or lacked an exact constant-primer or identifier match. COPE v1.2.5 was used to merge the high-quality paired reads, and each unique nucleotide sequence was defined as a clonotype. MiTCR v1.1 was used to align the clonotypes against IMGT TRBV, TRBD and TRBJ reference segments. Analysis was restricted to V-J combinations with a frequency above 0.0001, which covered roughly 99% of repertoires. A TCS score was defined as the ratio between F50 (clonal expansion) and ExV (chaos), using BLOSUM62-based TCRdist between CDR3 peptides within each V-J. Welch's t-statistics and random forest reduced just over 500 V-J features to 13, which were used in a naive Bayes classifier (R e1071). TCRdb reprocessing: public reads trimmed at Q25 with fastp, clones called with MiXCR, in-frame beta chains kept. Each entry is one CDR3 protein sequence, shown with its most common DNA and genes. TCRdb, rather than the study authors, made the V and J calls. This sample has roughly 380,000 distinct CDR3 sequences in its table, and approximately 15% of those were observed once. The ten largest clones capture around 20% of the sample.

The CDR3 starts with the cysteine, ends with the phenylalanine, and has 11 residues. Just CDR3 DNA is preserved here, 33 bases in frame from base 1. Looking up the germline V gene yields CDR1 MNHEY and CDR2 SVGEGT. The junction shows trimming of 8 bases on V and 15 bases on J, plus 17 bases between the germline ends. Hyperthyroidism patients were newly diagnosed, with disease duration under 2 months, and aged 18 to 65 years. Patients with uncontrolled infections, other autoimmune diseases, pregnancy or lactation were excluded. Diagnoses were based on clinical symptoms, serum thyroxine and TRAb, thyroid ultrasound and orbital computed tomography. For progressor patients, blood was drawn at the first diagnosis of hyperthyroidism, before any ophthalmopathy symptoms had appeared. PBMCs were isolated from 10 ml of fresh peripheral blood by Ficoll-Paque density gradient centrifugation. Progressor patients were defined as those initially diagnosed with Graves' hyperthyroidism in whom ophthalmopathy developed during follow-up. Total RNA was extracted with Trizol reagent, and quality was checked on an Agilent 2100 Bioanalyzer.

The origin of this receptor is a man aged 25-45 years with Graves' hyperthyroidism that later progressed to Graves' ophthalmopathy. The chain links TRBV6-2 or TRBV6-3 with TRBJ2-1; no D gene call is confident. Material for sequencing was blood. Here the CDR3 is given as CASPLARNPFF. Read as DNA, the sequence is TGTGCCAGCCCCCTGGCCAGGAACCCGTTCTTC.